The T cell receptor beta chain under discussion was sequenced for a study of T cell repertoires in cytomegalovirus infection. The CDR3 sequence is 13 residues long. J gave up 5 bases and V 4 bases, and 3 bases lay outside the gene matches. The germline V gene encodes CDR1 SNHLY and CDR2 FYNNEI. TCRdb passed the reads through MiXCR, listing each CDR3 protein once. Here the sample spans 80,000 to 130,000 distinct CDR3 sequences, about 22% being singletons. This chain uses TRBV2 with TRBJ2-5; 8 positions match TRBD1. The sample consisted of CD8+ T cells from PBMCs. This receptor was taken from a human donor in good health (CMV status not recorded). Some clones in this sample may be carry-over from other donors' samples. CDR3 in amino acids: CASSADRDETQYF. DNA for the CDR3: TGTGCCAGCAGTGCGGACAGGGATGAGACCCAGTACTTC. Based on the CDR3 plus reference TRBV2 and TRBJ2-5, the full variable domain is EPEVTQTPSHQVTQMGQEVILRCVPISNHLYFYWYRQILGQKVEFLVSFYNNEISEKSEIFDDQFSVERPDGSNFTLKIRSTKLEDSAMYFCASSADRDETQYFGPGTRLLVL.